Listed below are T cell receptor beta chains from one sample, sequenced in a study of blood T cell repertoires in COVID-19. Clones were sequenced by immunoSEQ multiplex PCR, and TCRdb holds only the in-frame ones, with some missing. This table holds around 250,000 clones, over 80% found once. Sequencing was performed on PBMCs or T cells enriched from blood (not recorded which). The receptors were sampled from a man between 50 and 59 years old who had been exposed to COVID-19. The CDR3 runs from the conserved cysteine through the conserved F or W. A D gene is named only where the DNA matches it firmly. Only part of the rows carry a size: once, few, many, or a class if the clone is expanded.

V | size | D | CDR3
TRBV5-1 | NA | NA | CASSFTPQETQYF
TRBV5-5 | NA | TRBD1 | CASSPTGTGGTDTQYF
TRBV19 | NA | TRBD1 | CASSMVGTGGIQYF
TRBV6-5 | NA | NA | CASTDKRQGKGYTF
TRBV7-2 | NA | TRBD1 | CASSFGQGLLGTEAFF
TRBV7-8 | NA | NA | CASSSSSYRAGYSGNTIYF
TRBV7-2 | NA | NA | CASSLVGGNSPLHF
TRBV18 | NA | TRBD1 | CASSPPKGQGRETQYF
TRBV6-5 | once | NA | CASRRETVNTEAFF
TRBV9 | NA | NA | CASQEGSSYNSPLHF
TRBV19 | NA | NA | CASSISKGMNTEAFF
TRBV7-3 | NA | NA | CASSLYGGNTEAFF
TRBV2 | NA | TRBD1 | CATRKGAGTEAFF
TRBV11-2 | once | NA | CASSPYSGAPGYTF
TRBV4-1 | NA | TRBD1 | CASSRGQGYNYGYTF
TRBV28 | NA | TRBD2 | CASSPRGAGGNTGELFF
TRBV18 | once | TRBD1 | CASSPRTGGSETQYF
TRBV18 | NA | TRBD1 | CASSLRQGATNEKLFF
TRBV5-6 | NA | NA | CASSRSGFATGELFF
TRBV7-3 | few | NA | CASSPLGTGELFF
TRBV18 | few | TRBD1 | CASSARQGAESPLHF
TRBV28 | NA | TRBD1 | CASRIQGEKLFF
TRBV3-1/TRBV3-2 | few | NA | CASSQGDGELFF
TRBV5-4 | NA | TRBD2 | CASSFGGGADGELFF
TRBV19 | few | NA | CASSPRASNEKLFF
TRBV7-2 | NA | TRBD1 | CASSLSTGGWEKLFF
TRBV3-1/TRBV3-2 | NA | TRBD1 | CASSQVGTGGAFF
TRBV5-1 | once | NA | CASTPRRGTEAFF
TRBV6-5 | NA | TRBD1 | CASSQTGLGETQYF
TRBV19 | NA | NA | CASSIVLTNSRQPQHF
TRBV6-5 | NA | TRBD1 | CASRAGGGNTIYF